A single sample gave rise to the 19 T cell receptor beta chains below, sequenced in a study of T cell repertoires in cytomegalovirus infection. Their recognized antigens are unknown. TCRdb processed the reads anew with MiXCR; each CDR3 protein has one entry. The sample includes around 100,000 distinct CDR3 sequences, 42% of them seen just once. The sequences come from CD8+ T cells from cultured PBMCs, collected from culture after CMV antigen stimulation. These receptors all stem from a human donor in good health (CMV status not recorded). Some clones in this sample may be carry-over from other donors' samples.

This chain links TRBV19 with TRBJ2-1; 10 bases map to TRBD1. V lost 6 bases and J lost 8; bases outside the gene matches: 7. The CDR3 runs 14 residues. Germline V gene data show CDR1 as LNHDA and CDR2 as SQIVND (reference sequence). The CDR3 loop reads CASRMDRGKDEQFF. As DNA, the CDR3 is TGTGCCAGTAGAATGGACAGGGGGAAGGATGAGCAGTTCTTC.

This clonotype was counted a few times. J is TRBJ1-1 and V is TRBV4-1; 9 nucleotides agree with TRBD1. V lost 1 base to trimming and J lost 5 bases; unmatched junction nucleotides: 8. Germline CDR1 and CDR2: MGHRA and YSYEKL. The CDR3 is 16 residues long. The CDR3 sequence: CASSQGTTGGRTEAFF. CDR3 in DNA: TGCGCCAGCAGCCAAGGGACTACAGGGGGCCGTACTGAAGCTTTCTTT.

This clonotype was counted between two and nine times. The chain uses TRBV11-2 and TRBJ1-5, with 8 bases identical to TRBD1. The CDR3 is 15 amino acids. The junction had 8 bases not matched to a gene; V was cut back by 5 bases and J by 5 bases. The V gene's germline CDR1 is SGHAT and CDR2 FQNNGV. The CDR3 DNA reads TGTGCCAGCAGCCAAAAGGACAGGGACGATCAGCCCCAGCATTTT. This codes for CASSQKDRDDQPQHF.

V and J are TRBV7-8 and TRBJ1-1; TRBD1 aligns across 7 bases. The ends lost 5 bases at V and 2 bases at J; junction bases unmatched: 17. CDR3 length: 18 amino acids. Germline-derived CDR1 and CDR2 are SGHVS and FQNEAQ. This CDR3 is CASSGKTGLQVGNTEAFF. The CDR3 DNA is TGTGCCAGCAGCGGGAAGACAGGGCTGCAAGTCGGAAACACTGAAGCTTTCTTT. The whole variable domain, remainder taken from reference TRBV7-8 and TRBJ1-1, is GAGVSQSPRYKVAKRGQDVALRCDPISGHVSLFWYQQALGQGPEFLTYFQNEAQLDKSGLPSDRFFAERPEGSVSTLKIQRTQQEDSAVYLCASSGKTGLQVGNTEAFFGQGTRLTVV.

This chain uses TRBV10-3 with TRBJ2-7; D perhaps matches TRBD2 (7 bases). CDR1 and CDR2 from the germline V gene are ENHRY and SYGVKD. The CDR3 sequence is 13 residues long. Trimming left V 7 bases short and J 7 bases short, with 17 bases between. The CDR3 sequence: CAIKEGGGHEQYF. Here the CDR3 DNA reads TGTGCCATCAAGGAGGGGGGGGGGCATGAGCAGTACTTC.

The V call is TRBV28, the J call TRBJ1-1; D is unresolved. Trimming removed 4 bases at V and 4 bases at J, with 13 bases between. Germline V gene data show CDR1 as MDHEN and CDR2 as SYDVKM. The CDR3 covers 14 residues. The CDR3 nucleotides read TGTGCCAGCAGTTGGGCTCCACGGGGCACTGAAGCTTTCTTT. Amino acids: CASSWAPRGTEAFF.

The chain carries TRBV12-3 or TRBV12-4 and TRBJ2-3; possible D gene TRBD2, 6 bases. The germline V and J ends were trimmed by 4 bases and 4 bases, with 21 bases remaining between them. This CDR3 comprises 17 residues. CDR3 sequence: CASSSPRGNDGSDTQYF. The CDR3 DNA reads TGTGCCAGCAGTTCCCCCCGGGGGAATGACGGTTCAGATACGCAGTATTTT.

The CDR3 sequence: CASSTFDFYEQYF. For the CDR3, the DNA is TGTGCCAGCAGCACATTCGACTTCTACGAGCAGTACTTC. This chain connects TRBV7-2 to TRBJ2-7, with D unclear. Trimming left V 5 bases short and J 3 bases short, with 11 bases between. The CDR3 runs 13 residues. CDR1 and CDR2 (germline): SGHTA, FQGNSA.

The J gene is TRBJ2-5, the V gene TRBV7-7, with D uncertain. The CDR3 is 13 amino acids. Between the trimmed V and J ends, which lost 5 bases and 6 bases, there was a span of 13 bases. Germline values: CDR1 SSHAT, CDR2 FNYEAQ (reference sequence). In DNA, the CDR3 is TGTGCCAGCAGCCCCGGTCTGACGAAGACCCAGTACTTC. This translates into CASSPGLTKTQYF.

As to this clonotype: A read error may account for a junction end that differs from germline. The rearrangement joins TRBV28 to TRBJ2-1; a possible D gene is TRBD2 (6 bases). The CDR3 consists of 11 residues. Per the germline V gene, CDR1 is MDHEN and CDR2 is SYDVKM. The CDR3 loop is CLEGRGDEQFF. In nucleotides, the CDR3 is TGCTTGGAGGGGCGCGGGGATGAGCAGTTCTTC.

The V gene is TRBV7-9, the J gene TRBJ2-7; D might be TRBD1 (7 bases). This CDR3 comprises 13 residues. CDR1 and CDR2 from the germline V gene are SEHNR and FQNEAQ (reference sequence). V lost 4 bases and J lost 6, with 13 bases in between. CDR3 amino acids: CASSYRGAGEQYF. CDR3 nucleotides: TGTGCCAGCAGCTACAGGGGAGCGGGCGAGCAGTACTTC.

This clonotype was seen only a few times. The chain recombines TRBV7-8 with TRBJ2-5; D is tentatively TRBD1 or TRBD2 (5 bases each). Germline assignment: CDR1 SGHVS and CDR2 FQNEAQ. V was trimmed by 5 bases and J by 3 bases, leaving 19 bases between them. The CDR3 has 16 residues. DNA of the CDR3: TGTGCCAGCAGCAATACCATTGGGGGACCCGAAGAGACCCAGTACTTC. Translation gives CASSNTIGGPEETQYF.

This chain joins TRBV19 and TRBJ2-1; weak D call: TRBD2 (6 bases). CDR1 and CDR2 from the germline V gene are LNHDA and SQIVND (reference sequence). The CDR3 consists of 14 residues. V was trimmed by 6 bases and J by 8 bases, leaving 17 bases between them. The CDR3 nucleotides are TGTGCCAGTAGCCTGGGAGGAATTGTGGATGAGCAGTTCTTC. It translates to CASSLGGIVDEQFF.

This clonotype was seen ten or more times. The rearrangement links TRBV7-9 to TRBJ2-2; D not resolved. This CDR3 comprises 14 residues. V lost 2 bases and J lost 4, with 8 bases in between. From germline, CDR1 is SEHNR and CDR2 FQNEAQ (reference sequence). The CDR3 region has the DNA TGTGCCAGCAGCTTATGGCAGAGCACCGGGGAGCTGTTTTTT. Translating it yields CASSLWQSTGELFF.

The chain employs TRBV7-2 and TRBJ2-1, with 7 bases fitting TRBD2. This CDR3 has 16 amino acids. Germline lookup yields CDR1 SGHTA and CDR2 FQGNSA. J was trimmed by 4 bases and V by 1 base; bases with no gene match: 7. Here the CDR3 DNA reads TGTGCCAGCAGCTTAGGGAGCGGGGAGCGGTACAATGAGCAGTTCTTC. Its translation is CASSLGSGERYNEQFF.

CDR3 in amino acids: CASSSRAHEQYF. The CDR3 nucleotides read TGTGCCAGCAGCTCCCGGGCCCACGAGCAGTACTTC. V usage is TRBV7-4 and J usage is TRBJ2-7; D not resolved. CDR3 length equals 12 residues. Germline values: CDR1 SGHVT, CDR2 SQSDAQ. With 4 bases removed from V and 5 bases from J, the gap between germline ends came to 9 bases. Variable domain in full (rest from reference TRBV7-4 and TRBJ2-7): GAGVSQSPRYKVAKRGRDVALRCDSISGHVTLYWYRQTLGQGSEVLTYSQSDAQRDKSGRPSGRFSAERPERSVSTLKIQRTEQGDSAVYLCASSSRAHEQYFGPGTRLTVT.

Ten or more counts support this clonotype. The chain recombines TRBV12-5 with TRBJ2-3; 7 bases map to TRBD1. Germline assignment: CDR1 LGHNT and CDR2 FRNRAP. Germline trimming cut 5 bases from V and 0 bases from J; bases unmatched to any gene: 2. CDR3 length: 14 amino acids. Written as DNA, the CDR3 is TGTGCTAGTGGTGTGGGACAGAGCACAGATACGCAGTATTTT. It is translated as CASGVGQSTDTQYF.

The chain carries TRBV27 and TRBJ2-7; possibly TRBD1 for D (6 bases). The CDR3 runs 15 residues. V lost 5 bases and J lost 0, with 14 bases in between. Germline V gene data show CDR1 as MNHEY and CDR2 as SMNVEV (reference sequence). This CDR3 is CASSPQGSGSYEQYF. CDR3 sequence (DNA): TGTGCCAGCAGTCCACAGGGATCGGGCTCCTACGAGCAGTACTTC.

The chain uses TRBV4-1 and TRBJ2-3; tentatively, D is TRBD1 (5 bases). Trimming removed 0 bases from V and 7 bases from J, with 11 bases in between. This CDR3 is built from 14 residues. Germline CDR1 MGHRA, CDR2 YSYEKL. The CDR3: CASSQDPAGNTQYF. The CDR3 region has the DNA TGCGCCAGCAGCCAAGATCCGGCAGGGAATACGCAGTATTTT.